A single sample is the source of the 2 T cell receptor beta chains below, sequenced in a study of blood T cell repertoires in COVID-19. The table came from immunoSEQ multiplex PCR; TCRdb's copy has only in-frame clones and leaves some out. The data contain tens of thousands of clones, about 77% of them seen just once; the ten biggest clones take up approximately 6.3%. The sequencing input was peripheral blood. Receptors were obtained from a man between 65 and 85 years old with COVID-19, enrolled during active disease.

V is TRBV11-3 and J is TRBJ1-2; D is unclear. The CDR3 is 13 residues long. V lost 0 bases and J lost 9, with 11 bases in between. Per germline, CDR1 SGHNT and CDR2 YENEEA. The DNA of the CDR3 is TGTGCCAGCAGCTTAGATCGAAGGAGAAGCTACACCTTC. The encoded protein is CASSLDRRRSYTF.

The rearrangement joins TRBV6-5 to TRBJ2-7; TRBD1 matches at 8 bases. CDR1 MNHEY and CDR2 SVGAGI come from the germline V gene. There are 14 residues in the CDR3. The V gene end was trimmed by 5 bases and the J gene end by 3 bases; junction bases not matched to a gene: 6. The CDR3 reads CASSPGTGVYEQYF. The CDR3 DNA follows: TGTGCCAGCAGTCCCGGGACAGGCGTCTACGAGCAGTACTTC.